This entry lists 22 T cell receptor beta chains sequenced from one sample in a study of cytomegalovirus exposure and HLA in healthy donors. The PCR had 60 Vbeta and 13 Jbeta primers. Repertoires were generated with immunoSEQ multiplex PCR, while TCRdb's copy carries only in-frame clones and drops some. This sample has over 130,000 clones, with approximately 76% found just once. Sequencing input: PBMCs. These receptors were obtained from a man aged 35-49 years in good health and CMV-seronegative.

V usage is TRBV5-6 and J usage is TRBJ2-7; D not resolved. V was trimmed by 2 bases and J by 2 bases, leaving 8 bases between them. The CDR3 covers 13 residues. Germline CDR1 SGHDT, CDR2 YYEEEE. The CDR3 DNA follows: TGTGCCAGCAGCTTCAGAGGAACCTACGAGCAGTACTTC. Encoded protein: CASSFRGTYEQYF.

The chain links TRBV5-1 to TRBJ2-7; 7 bases line up with TRBD2. Germline CDR1 reads SGHRS; CDR2 reads YFSETQ. This CDR3 spans 17 amino acids. Losses at the gene ends were 0 bases for V and 0 bases for J; bases not matched to a gene: 9. As DNA, the CDR3 is TGCGCCAGCAGCTTGGCCCTACGGGAGGCCTCCTCCTACGAGCAGTACTTC. Its protein is CASSLALREASSYEQYF. The full variable domain, rest sourced from reference TRBV5-1 and TRBJ2-7, is KAGVTQTPRYLIKTRGQQVTLSCSPISGHRSVSWYQQTPGQGLQFLFEYFSETQRNKGNFPGRFSGRQFSNSRSEMNVSTLELGDSALYLCASSLALREASSYEQYFGPGTRLTVT.

J is TRBJ1-1 and V is TRBV12-5; no clear D. Germline-derived CDR1 and CDR2 are LGHNT and FRNRAP. V dropped 2 bases and J dropped 8 bases, with 9 bases sitting between them. CDR3 length: 12 residues. Here the CDR3 reads CASGLSPVEAFF. The CDR3 DNA reads TGTGCTAGTGGTTTGTCCCCAGTGGAAGCTTTCTTT.

Only a few counts were recorded for this clone. The chain carries TRBV2 and TRBJ2-1, with 10 bases identical to TRBD1. The CDR3 is made up of 16 amino acids. V was pared by 4 bases and J by 5 bases, with 8 bases of the junction left unmatched. The V gene's germline CDR1 is SNHLY and CDR2 FYNNEI. CDR3 bases: TGTGCCAGCAGTGCCACCCGGGACAGGGGAGACAATGAGCAGTTCTTC. Protein product: CASSATRDRGDNEQFF.

The J gene is TRBJ2-3, the V gene TRBV7-6; D unresolved. The CDR3 totals 15 residues. The V and J ends lost 2 bases and 4 bases respectively, with 13 bases between them. CDR1 and CDR2 (germline): SGHVS, FNYEAQ. In DNA, the CDR3 is TGTGCCAGCAGCTTAACGAGAGCCCACCCAGATACGCAGTATTTT. It codes for CASSLTRAHPDTQYF.

The rearrangement uses TRBV4-1 and TRBJ2-7; D ambiguous. There are 13 residues in the CDR3. V shed 1 base and J shed 6 bases, with 10 bases lying between them. Germline V CDR1 and CDR2: MGHRA, YSYEKL. CDR3 residues: CASSQGNPGEQYF. The CDR3 DNA reads as TGCGCCAGCAGCCAAGGGAATCCGGGCGAGCAGTACTTC.

The V call is TRBV10-2, the J call TRBJ2-3; tentative D call: TRBD2 (6 bases). The length of the CDR3 is 15 residues. Germline CDR1 is WSHSY and CDR2 is SAAADI. V dropped 0 bases and J dropped 5 bases, with 12 bases sitting between them. The CDR3: CASSESRGDGDTQYF. The CDR3 coding sequence is TGCGCCAGCAGTGAGTCGCGCGGGGATGGAGATACGCAGTATTTT.

V gene TRBV28 combines with J gene TRBJ2-2; tentative D call: TRBD2 (5 bases). V was shortened by 8 bases and J by 4 bases, with 11 bases between the two germline ends. CDR3 length: 13 amino acids. CDR1 and CDR2 from the germline V gene are MDHEN and SYDVKM. Here the CDR3 DNA reads TGTGCCAGCGAGAGGGCGCCCACCGGGGAGCTGTTTTTT. Translated: CASERAPTGELFF. The full variable domain, in which reference TRBV28 and TRBJ2-2 provide the parts outside the CDR3, is DVKVTQSSRYLVKRTGEKVFLECVQDMDHENMFWYRQDPGLGLRLIYFSYDVKMKEKGDIPEGYSVSREKKERFSLILESASTNQTSMYLCASERAPTGELFFGEGSRLTVL.

This clone was seen a single time. This rearrangement joins TRBV19 to TRBJ1-5; D not certain. Germline CDR1 reads LNHDA; CDR2 reads SQIVND (reference sequence). V gave up 1 base and J gave up 5 bases, with 6 bases separating them. This CDR3 has 13 residues. The CDR3 DNA reads as TGTGCCAGTAGTATAGTGGCCGATCAGCCCCAGCATTTT. Translating it yields CASSIVADQPQHF.

The chain is built from TRBV27 and TRBJ2-7; a possible D gene is TRBD1 (7 bases). V dropped 6 bases and J dropped 5 bases, with 20 bases sitting between them. Germline CDR1 reads MNHEY; CDR2 reads SMNVEV (reference sequence). The CDR3 sequence is 15 residues long. The DNA for the CDR3 is TGTGCCAGCAGCCCCTGGAGGGGGCAGGACGACGAGCAGTACTTC. It is translated as CASSPWRGQDDEQYF.

This chain links TRBV4-1 with TRBJ2-7; the D gene is possibly TRBD1 (5 bases). The CDR3 runs 13 residues. The germline gives CDR1 MGHRA, CDR2 YSYEKL. V lost 4 bases and J lost 3, with 10 bases in between. The CDR3 nucleotides read TGCGCCAGCAGCCTCCAGGGCAACTACGAGCAGTACTTC. Residues: CASSLQGNYEQYF.

The rearrangement links TRBV19 to TRBJ2-2; possible D gene TRBD1, 5 bases. Trimming took off 0 bases at V and 1 base at J, with 9 bases between the two ends. From germline, CDR1 is LNHDA and CDR2 SQIVND (reference sequence). This CDR3 comprises 16 residues. The CDR3 loop is CASSIDWQGNTGELFF. CDR3 nucleotide sequence: TGTGCCAGTAGTATAGATTGGCAGGGGAACACCGGGGAGCTGTTTTTT.

Only a few counts were recorded for this clone. J is TRBJ2-1 and V is TRBV11-3; 13 positions match TRBD2. CDR1 and CDR2 (germline): SGHNT, YENEEA. The trim removed 3 bases at V and 3 bases at J, leaving 5 bases unmatched. This CDR3 is 17 amino acids long. The CDR3 nucleotides are TGTGCCAGCAGCTTGCGCGGACTAGCGGGGGACTACAATGAGCAGTTCTTC. It specifies CASSLRGLAGDYNEQFF.

The V and J genes are TRBV19 and TRBJ2-7; D is perhaps TRBD2 (5 bases). V lost 0 bases and J 4 bases, leaving 10 bases between the germline ends. Per germline, CDR1 LNHDA and CDR2 SQIVND (reference sequence). The CDR3 runs to 14 residues. As DNA, the CDR3 is TGTGCCAGTAGTATAGAAAGAGGACTTTACGAGCAGTACTTC. Its protein is CASSIERGLYEQYF.

This clone came up a few times. The V call is TRBV29-1, the J call TRBJ2-7, with D perhaps matching TRBD2 (6 bases). With 4 bases removed from V and 4 bases from J, the gap between germline ends came to 11 bases. Germline lookup yields CDR1 SQVTM and CDR2 ANQGSEA. This CDR3 is 12 amino acids long. The CDR3 region has the DNA TGCAGCGTTGGCGGCGGGGCTTACGAGCAGTACTTC. This codes for CSVGGGAYEQYF.

This clone was seen only once. The genes are TRBV4-1 and TRBJ2-7; D perhaps matches TRBD2 (6 bases). Per germline, CDR1 MGHRA and CDR2 YSYEKL. The CDR3 has 13 amino acids. V dropped 4 bases and J dropped 7 bases, with 14 bases sitting between them. The CDR3 nucleotides read TGCGCCAGCAGCCCTAGCGTCTCCCCTGAGCAGTACTTC. The encoded protein is CASSPSVSPEQYF.

Concerning this clone itself: A read error may produce the germline difference seen at one junction end. The chain joins TRBV14 to TRBJ2-1, with no clear D. Germline loops: CDR1 SGHDN, CDR2 FVKESK. CDR3 length equals 15 residues. The CDR3, as DNA: TGTGCTAGCAGCCCCCTCTCGAGCTCCTACAATGAGCAGTTCTTC. This sequence encodes CASSPLSSSYNEQFF.

The chain couples TRBV6-5 to TRBJ2-7; D is undetermined. The CDR3 is 14 residues long. Per the germline V gene, CDR1 is MNHEY and CDR2 is SVGAGI. The V end lost 0 bases, the J end lost 0 bases, and 6 bases lay between the germline ends. DNA of the CDR3: TGTGCCAGCAGTTACTCGCCAGGCTCCTACGAGCAGTACTTC. Its translation: CASSYSPGSYEQYF.

The chain combines TRBV5-6 with TRBJ2-7; TRBD2 agrees at 7 bases. Germline V gene data show CDR1 as SGHDT and CDR2 as YYEEEE. The junction had 2 bases not matched to a gene; V was cut back by 4 bases and J by 4 bases. The CDR3 sequence is 12 residues long. The CDR3 DNA is TGTGCCAGCAGCGGGACTAATTACGAGCAGTACTTC. Protein: CASSGTNYEQYF.

The rearrangement uses TRBV6-5 and TRBJ1-2, with D unclear. The germline V gene has CDR1 MNHEY and CDR2 SVGAGI. CDR3 size: 16 residues. The V end was cut by 2 bases, the J end by 3 bases, with 16 bases between. The CDR3 DNA is TGTGCCAGCAGTTACCTCATAGGCGGCGGGGACTATGGCTACACCTTC. Protein sequence: CASSYLIGGGDYGYTF.

The V gene is TRBV7-9, the J gene TRBJ2-5, with TRBD1 identical over 10 bases. CDR3 size: 14 residues. After removal of 5 bases from V and 1 base from J, the junction contained 1 base not matched to a gene. Germline values: CDR1 SEHNR, CDR2 FQNEAQ (reference sequence). In DNA form, the CDR3 reads TGTGCCAGCAGCCGGACAGGGGGCCAAGAGACCCAGTACTTC. Its protein is CASSRTGGQETQYF.

In this sample, this clone turned up a few times. V usage is TRBV6-1 and J usage is TRBJ1-2; TRBD1 matches at 7 bases. The CDR3 loop spans 13 amino acids. From germline, CDR1 is MNHNS and CDR2 SASEGT. Germline trimming cut 8 bases from V and 8 bases from J; bases unmatched to any gene: 11. This chain's CDR3 is CASGGGVLRGYTF. CDR3 DNA: TGTGCCAGCGGAGGGGGCGTATTACGGGGCTACACCTTC.